This is a list of T cell receptor beta chains from one sample in a study of neurological immune-mediated disorders. One entry per CDR3 protein results from TCRdb running MiXCR on the 5' RACE reads. The sample comprises approximately 20,000 distinct CDR3 sequences, around 16% of which are singletons, and over 6.5% rests with the top ten. What was sequenced was CD8+ T cells from blood. The receptor source for this set is a woman under 30 with multiple sclerosis. Each CDR3 is given with its conserved first and last residue. Each record gives: clone size, V gene, J gene, D gene, CDR3 DNA, CDR3 protein. The D gene is left open where the match is weak. The size of a clone is reported for some rows only, either as once, few or many, or as a class for expanded clones.

many	TRBV10-3	TRBJ2-2	TRBD2	TGTGCCATCAGAGCGGGAAGGAACACCGGGGAGCTGTTTTTT	CAIRAGRNTGELFF
many	TRBV7-2	TRBJ2-4	-	TGTGCCAGCAGCTTAGACCCGTGGGGAGCGGCCGAATTCAAAAACATTCAGTACTTC	CASSLDPWGAAEFKNIQYF
-	TRBV11-2	TRBJ2-5	TRBD2	TGTGCCAGCAGCGTACTAGCGGGAAAGGGACAAGAGACCCAGTACTTC	CASSVLAGKGQETQYF
many	TRBV24-1	TRBJ2-5	-	TGTGCCACCAGTGATTTAGAGTCACTTCCGAGGGCCCAGTACTTC	CATSDLESLPRAQYF
medium-sized	TRBV4-3	TRBJ1-2	-	TGCGCCAGCAGCCAAGCCGGGACGGCGGTTTATGGCTACACCTTC	CASSQAGTAVYGYTF
-	TRBV24-1	TRBJ2-5	TRBD1	TGTGCCACCAGCGAAGCCGGGACAGGGGTCGAAGGAGAGACCCAGTACTTC	CATSEAGTGVEGETQYF
-	TRBV7-2	TRBJ2-7	TRBD1	TGTGCCAGCAGCCCTACCGGGACAGGGCGGTACGAGCAGTACTTC	CASSPTGTGRYEQYF
many	TRBV6-4	TRBJ2-2	-	TGTGCCAGCAGTGAGACCGGAACTGCCGGGGAGCTGTTTTTT	CASSETGTAGELFF
many	TRBV27	TRBJ1-1	-	TGTGCCAGCAGTTTCCAGCACGCTGGGGCTGAAGCTTTCTTT	CASSFQHAGAEAFF
many	TRBV29-1	TRBJ2-2	TRBD1	TGCAGCTTTGCCAGGGGGACGAACACCGGGGAGCTGTTTTTT	CSFARGTNTGELFF
many	TRBV12-3/TRBV12-4	TRBJ2-1	TRBD2	TGTGCCAGCAGTAGCCGAGGACTAGCGAGGAGCAATGAGCAGTTCTTC	CASSSRGLARSNEQFF
few	TRBV30	TRBJ2-5	TRBD1	TGTGCCTGGAGTTGGGGACAGAGGGGGACCCAGTACTTC	CAWSWGQRGTQYF
-	TRBV30	TRBJ2-3	-	TGTGCCTGGAGTGTAAATAGGGATACGCAGTATTTT	CAWSVNRDTQYF
-	TRBV29-1	TRBJ2-5	TRBD2	TGCAGCGTTGCCCATAGCGGGAGTGGGGAGACCCAGTACTTC	CSVAHSGSGETQYF
-	TRBV7-9	TRBJ2-1	TRBD1	TGTGCCAGCAGCCTAGGACAGGAGGTGGGTGGCTACAATGAGCAGTTCTTC	CASSLGQEVGGYNEQFF
many	TRBV5-1	TRBJ1-1	-	TGCGCCAGCAGCGTACAGGGAGGGAACACTGAAGCTTTCTTT	CASSVQGGNTEAFF
many	TRBV12-3/TRBV12-4	TRBJ2-5	-	TGTGCCAGCAGTTTTTTCGGGGCTGGGGAGACCCAGTACTTC	CASSFFGAGETQYF
many	TRBV6-2/TRBV6-3	TRBJ2-1	-	TGTGCCAGCACCTCTGGGGGCACCCCCTACAATGAGCAGTTCTTC	CASTSGGTPYNEQFF
many	TRBV29-1	TRBJ1-2	TRBD1	TGCAGCGTGACAGGGGGCAACTATGGCTACACCTTC	CSVTGGNYGYTF
many	TRBV5-1	TRBJ2-7	-	TGCGCCAGCAGCTTGGACGGCAGACCCTCCTACGAGCAGTACTTC	CASSLDGRPSYEQYF
many	TRBV27	TRBJ2-1	-	TGTGCCAGCAGTCAGGGCGATGAGCAGTTCTTC	CASSQGDEQFF
many	TRBV2	TRBJ2-7	-	TGTGCCAGCAGTGACGTAGGAAGGGGTTACGAGCAGTACTTC	CASSDVGRGYEQYF
many	TRBV6-1	TRBJ2-1	-	TGTGCCAGCAGTGAAGCGGACGGGGGCGCATACAATGAGCAGTTCTTC	CASSEADGGAYNEQFF
many	TRBV4-3	TRBJ2-4	-	TGCGCCAGCAGCCAAGATCGGCGCGGAATTACAAACATTCAGTACTTC	CASSQDRRGITNIQYF